This T cell receptor (beta chain) was retrieved from a study of blood T cell repertoires in COVID-19. Study overall: Donors in the United States, Italy and Spain gave samples during acute or convalescent COVID-19.

The CDR3 consists of 18 residues. Germline V gives CDR1 SGHNT, CDR2 YYREEE (reference sequence). Trimming cost V 1 base and J 2 bases; bases outside gene matches: 11. Original analysis: From reference gene primer amplification, estimates of nucleated cell counts were derived. The protocol was immunoSEQ multiplex PCR, while the TCRdb copy is restricted to in-frame clones and leaves out a portion. The D gene and trimming were derived from the DNA, and the V and J assignments and clone size from that table. The repertoire holds 240,000 or so clones, around 79% seen once, with about 3% in the top ten. This clone appeared a few times.

The sequence derives from a woman of 80 years or more with acute or convalescent COVID-19. Sample: peripheral blood. The chain links TRBV5-4 to TRBJ1-3; TRBD1 matches 8 bases. The CDR3 coding sequence is TGTGCCAGCAGCTTGTCCCCCCGAGACAGGGGAACTGGAAACACCATATATTTT. It yields the protein CASSLSPRDRGTGNTIYF.